The present TCR beta chain was sequenced within a study of identifying expanded T cells in peripheral blood. Libraries were prepared by immunoSEQ multiplex PCR; TCRdb keeps only in-frame clonotypes and omits some of them. The sample holds approximately 110,000 clones, roughly 91% seen once. Trimming stripped 5 bases from V and 4 bases from J, with 6 bases between. The CDR3 runs to 11 residues. Germline CDR1 SEHNR, CDR2 FQNEAQ (reference sequence). The chain combines TRBV7-9 with TRBJ2-7, with D perhaps matching TRBD2 (5 bases). Sequenced material: blood. This receptor was obtained from a person aged 18 to 70 in good health. The CDR3 is CASSGEYEQYF. The CDR3 region has the DNA TGTGCCAGCAGCGGGGAGTACGAGCAGTACTTC.